In its sample, the clone carrying this T cell receptor beta chain was seen a few times. Its antigen is still unknown. Germline assignment: CDR1 SGDLS and CDR2 YYNGEE. Trimming removed 4 bases from V and 6 bases from J, with 7 bases in between. The CDR3 has 12 amino acids. This specimen comes from a study of CD8 T cells in ankylosing spondylitis. General study findings and limits: The authors found the disease-linked clones to be CD8+ and relatively rare in peripheral blood. Eight highly homologous variants formed a TCR beta motif that appeared characteristic of ankylosing spondylitis blood. Within matched ankylosing spondylitis synovial fluid, disease-linked clones were reportedly significantly enriched.

Library preparation for TCR beta used quantitative 5'-RACE with molecular barcodes. TCRdb re-called the 5' RACE reads through MiXCR, storing one row per CDR3 protein. The data contain around 540,000 distinct CDR3 sequences, about an eighth of them singletons. The rearrangement uses TRBV9 and TRBJ2-2; D uncertain. Sequenced: blood, either unsorted or a sorted T cell fraction (not recorded which). The origin of this receptor is a male donor with ankylosing spondylitis. For the CDR3, the DNA is TGTGCCAGCAGCAACTCGGCCGGGGAGCTGTTTTTT. Residues: CASSNSAGELFF.